This TCR beta chain appears in the sequencing data of a study of shared clonotypes between healthy human individuals. Cells designated naive CD8 were CD45RO-negative and were positively selected for CCR7, with terminally differentiated effector memory CD45RA+ cells excluded. Donors were healthy HIV-negative adults without recent acute infections or vaccinations. Profiling relied on immunoSEQ multiplex PCR, and the TCRdb table lists in-frame clones only, not all of them. The sample lists about 2.1 million clones, 90% to 95% occurring once. Germline V gene sequence: CDR1 MDHEN, CDR2 SYDVKM. Trimming stripped 4 bases from V and 3 bases from J, with 13 bases between. The CDR3 sequence is 14 residues long.

The TCR comes from a man aged 18 to 30 in good health. Some clones in this sample may be carry-over from other donors' samples. The chain joins TRBV28 to TRBJ2-7, with D possibly being TRBD1 (6 bases). The sequenced material came from naive CD8+ T cells from PBMCs. This CDR3 is CASSSGQFLYEQYF. The CDR3 coding sequence is TGTGCCAGCAGTTCCGGACAGTTCCTCTACGAGCAGTACTTC.